The 13 T cell receptor beta chains in this list originate from one sample, sequenced in a study of cytomegalovirus exposure and HLA in healthy donors. The PCR had 60 Vbeta and 13 Jbeta primers. TCRdb keeps only in-frame clones here, not all; method: immunoSEQ multiplex PCR. The repertoire has 200,000 to 250,000 clones, roughly 88% of them found once; the top ten carry 0.71%. Sequencing was done on a sample of PBMCs. These receptors all come from a boy aged 2-15 years in good health and CMV-seronegative.

Only one count was recorded for this clone. This chain uses TRBV27 with TRBJ2-3; 8 bases fit TRBD2. V trimming: 2 bases; J trimming: 6 bases; junction bases outside the gene matches: 7. The CDR3 runs 15 residues. Germline CDR1 is MNHEY and CDR2 is SMNVEV (reference sequence). The CDR3 here is CASSLGTSGRDTQYF. CDR3 bases: TGTGCCAGCAGTTTAGGCACTAGCGGTAGGGATACGCAGTATTTT.

The chain is built from TRBV19 and TRBJ2-5, with 12 bases matching TRBD2. CDR1 LNHDA and CDR2 SQIVND come from the germline V gene (reference sequence). With V trimmed by 7 bases and J by 5 bases, 11 bases remained unmatched. This CDR3 has 16 residues. The CDR3 region has the DNA TGTGCCAGTACCGGGAGGACTAGCGGGATTAGCGAGACCCAGTACTTC. This gives the protein CASTGRTSGISETQYF.

V and J are TRBV6-4 and TRBJ2-7, with D possibly being TRBD2 (6 bases). This CDR3 is built from 15 residues. Germline CDR1 MRHNA, CDR2 SNTAGT. The V gene lost 4 bases and the J gene lost 1 base, with 14 bases spanning the gap. The CDR3 DNA reads TGTGCCAGCAGTGGGGAGCGGGCCCTATCCTACGAGCAGTACTTC. Translating gives CASSGERALSYEQYF.

This chain joins TRBV10-3 and TRBJ2-7; D is possibly TRBD2 (5 bases). Trimming removed 2 bases at V and 4 bases at J, with 18 bases between. Germline V CDR1 and CDR2: ENHRY, SYGVKD. This CDR3 spans 16 amino acids. The CDR3: CAISEGGLGGGYEQYF. The CDR3 region has the DNA TGTGCCATCAGTGAGGGCGGGCTAGGCGGTGGGTACGAGCAGTACTTC.

V is TRBV5-4 and J is TRBJ2-4, with TRBD2 matching 16 bases. With 5 bases clipped from V and 9 bases from J, the junction kept 8 bases outside the gene matches. This CDR3 has 16 residues. CDR1 and CDR2 (germline): SGHNT, YYREEE (reference sequence). The CDR3 DNA reads TGTGCCAGCAGTCCGGGACTAGCGGGAGGGTCTGGCATTCAGTACTTC. Its protein product is CASSPGLAGGSGIQYF.

The rearrangement joins TRBV9 to TRBJ1-6, with D perhaps matching TRBD1 (5 bases). This CDR3 region has 16 residues. CDR1 SGDLS and CDR2 YYNGEE come from the germline V gene. Trimming removed 4 bases from V and 8 bases from J, with 19 bases in between. The DNA of the CDR3 is TGTGCCAGCAGCCCTAAAGGGGCAGCCGTTGATTCACCCCTCCACTTT. It specifies CASSPKGAAVDSPLHF.

This rearrangement joins TRBV7-2 to TRBJ2-2; 7 bases align to TRBD1. The CDR3 runs 15 residues. The trim removed 5 bases at V and 4 bases at J, leaving 7 bases unmatched. Germline V gene lookup returns CDR1 SGHTA and CDR2 FQGNSA. Here the CDR3 reads CASSNRGLGTGELFF. The CDR3 coding sequence is TGTGCCAGCAGCAATAGGGGGCTGGGCACCGGGGAGCTGTTTTTT.

V and J are TRBV18 and TRBJ2-1; D remains unclear. The V gene lost 6 bases and the J gene lost 8 bases, with 14 bases spanning the gap. Per the germline V gene, CDR1 is KGHSH and CDR2 is LQKENI. The CDR3 is 13 residues long. DNA for the CDR3: TGTGCCAGCTCTCTCGGAAGACGGGATGAGCAGTTCTTC. This translates into CASSLGRRDEQFF. Complete variable domain (other parts from reference TRBV18 and TRBJ2-1): NAGVMQNPRHLVRRRGQEARLRCSPMKGHSHVYWYRQLPEEGLKFMVYLQKENIIDESGMPKERFSAEFPKEGPSILRIQQVVRGDSAAYFCASSLGRRDEQFFGPGTRLTVL.

The V gene is TRBV29-1, the J gene TRBJ1-1; 10 nucleotides line up with TRBD1. The CDR3 consists of 16 residues. The V segment lost 6 bases and the J segment 4 bases; nucleotides outside the gene matches: 14. The V gene's germline CDR1 is SQVTM and CDR2 ANQGSEA. CDR3 bases: TGCAGCGTAGTGACAGGGGGCTCCGATTTTTTCACTGAAGCTTTCTTT. The encoded protein is CSVVTGGSDFFTEAFF. Complete variable domain (other parts from reference TRBV29-1 and TRBJ1-1): SAVISQKPSRDICQRGTSLTIQCQVDSQVTMMFWYRQQPGQSLTLIATANQGSEATYESGFVIDKFPISRPNLTFSTLTVSNMSPEDSSIYLCSVVTGGSDFFTEAFFGQGTRLTVV.

The chain has TRBV11-2 and TRBJ1-2; tentative D call: TRBD1 (5 bases). V lost 1 base and J 5 bases, leaving 20 bases between the germline ends. The length of the CDR3 is 17 residues. Germline V lookup: CDR1 SGHAT, CDR2 FQNNGV. CDR3 in DNA: TGTGCCAGCAGCTTAGTTCGGGGACCGAGGGGAGGTTATGGCTACACCTTC. Translating gives CASSLVRGPRGGYGYTF.

V and J are TRBV9 and TRBJ1-5, with a weak D call TRBD1 (6 bases). This CDR3 is 15 amino acids long. The ends were cut back, 0 bases at V and 5 bases at J, with 12 bases in the middle. The V gene's germline CDR1 is SGDLS and CDR2 YYNGEE. CDR3 bases: TGTGCCAGCAGCGTAGATGGGGGGGCCCATCAGCCCCAGCATTTT. Its translation is CASSVDGGAHQPQHF.

The chain combines TRBV11-2 with TRBJ2-7, with 12 bases aligning to TRBD2. CDR1 SGHAT and CDR2 FQNNGV come from the germline V gene. With V trimmed by 1 base and J by 3 bases, 4 bases remained unmatched. The CDR3 is 16 residues long. Written as DNA, the CDR3 is TGTGCCAGCAGCTTAGTCGGGACTAGCGGGTTCTACGAGCAGTACTTC. Amino acid sequence: CASSLVGTSGFYEQYF.

The chain couples TRBV19 to TRBJ1-6, with 9 bases fitting TRBD1. V shed 3 bases and J 0 bases; nucleotides not matched to a gene: 6. Looked up from germline, CDR1 is LNHDA and CDR2 is SQIVND (reference sequence). The CDR3 runs to 18 residues. CDR3 loop: CASSMGQGRSSYNSPLHF. The DNA of the CDR3 is TGTGCCAGTAGTATGGGACAGGGAAGAAGCTCCTATAATTCACCCCTCCACTTT.